A selection of T cell receptor beta chains follows, all from one sample in a study of blood T cell repertoires in COVID-19. Method: immunoSEQ multiplex PCR; TCRdb's copy keeps in-frame clones and lacks some. The data contain over 200,000 clones, 70% to 85% of them singletons. Sequencing was carried out using peripheral blood. All receptors come from a woman at least 80 years old with acute or convalescent COVID-19. Each CDR3 is given with its conserved first and last residue. Fields, in order: clone size, V gene, J gene, D gene, CDR3 DNA, CDR3 protein. D genes are given only for firm matches. Clone size, where shown, is once, few, many, or a class for clones that have expanded.

once,TRBV5-8,TRBJ2-7,TRBD1,TGTGCCAGCAGAATGGGACAGGCCCACCCAACCTTC,CASRMGQAHPTF
.,TRBV14,TRBJ1-1,TRBD1,TGTGCCAGCAGCCCCCGACTGGGACCCGGGACAGGGAACACTGAAGCTTTCTTT,CASSPRLGPGTGNTEAFF
.,TRBV19,TRBJ2-7,TRBD1,TGTGCCAGTAGGACTGGCCTCGGGACAGGGAAATACGAGCAGTACTTC,CASRTGLGTGKYEQYF
.,TRBV12-3/TRBV12-4,TRBJ2-5,.,TGTGCCAGCAGGACCGTCGGGGGGACCCAGTACTTC,CASRTVGGTQYF
.,TRBV7-2,TRBJ2-1,TRBD2,TGTGCCAGCAGCCGGGGACTAGTGCCCAACAATGAGCAGTTCTTC,CASSRGLVPNNEQFF
once,TRBV12-3/TRBV12-4,TRBJ1-5,.,TGTGCCAGCAGTTTCAACGAGCCCCAGCCCCAGCATTTT,CASSFNEPQPQHF
.,TRBV11-3,TRBJ1-1,.,TGTGCCAGCAGCCCCCGCCGACAGAGTCAAAACACTGAAGCTTTCTTT,CASSPRRQSQNTEAFF
.,TRBV6-5,TRBJ1-5,.,TGTGCCAGCAGCCCCGGGGGAAATAGCAATCAGCCCCAGCATTTT,CASSPGGNSNQPQHF
.,TRBV19,TRBJ1-1,TRBD1,TGTGCCAGTAGTATGAGCAGGGGGCTCACTGAAGCTTTCTTT,CASSMSRGLTEAFF
few,TRBV3-1/TRBV3-2,TRBJ2-5,TRBD1,TGTGCCAGCAGCCAACAGGGGGCGGGAGAGACCCAGTACTTC,CASSQQGAGETQYF
few,TRBV4-1,TRBJ2-2,.,TGCGCCAGCAGCCAAGATGGTAGCTTTGGCGGGGAGCTGTTTTTT,CASSQDGSFGGELFF
.,TRBV7-2,TRBJ2-2,.,TGTGCCAGCAGCTTAGAATTCGGGGTCCCCGGGGAGCTGTTTTTT,CASSLEFGVPGELFF
.,TRBV5-1,TRBJ2-6,.,TGCGCCAGCAGCCCAGGGGCCAACGTCCTGACTTTC,CASSPGANVLTF
.,TRBV10-3,TRBJ2-1,.,TGTGCCATCAGTGACGAGTCCCGGTGGAGCTCCTACAATGAGCAGTTCTTC,CAISDESRWSSYNEQFF
few,TRBV30,TRBJ1-2,.,TGTGCCTGGAGACAGGTGTATGGCTACACCTTC,CAWRQVYGYTF
.,TRBV2,TRBJ2-3,TRBD1,TGTGCCAGCAGTGAAGGACAGGGTACAGATACGCAGTATTTT,CASSEGQGTDTQYF
.,TRBV5-1,TRBJ2-7,TRBD1,TGCGCCAGCCAGATATCGGCAGGGGGCTACGAGCAGTACTTC,CASQISAGGYEQYF
.,TRBV5-4,TRBJ2-6,.,TGTGCCAGCAGCGAGAGTGGGGCCAACGTCCTGACTTTC,CASSESGANVLTF
.,TRBV5-4,TRBJ2-1,TRBD2,TGTGCCAGCAGGACTAGCGGCTCCTACAATGAGCAGTTCTTC,CASRTSGSYNEQFF
.,TRBV3-1/TRBV3-2,TRBJ1-1,.,TGTGCCAGCAGCCAAAATCGTAGGAACACTGAAGCTTTCTTT,CASSQNRRNTEAFF
few,TRBV7-2,TRBJ1-5,TRBD1,TGTGCCAGCAGCTTAGTCGGGACAGGGAATCAGCCCCAGCATTTT,CASSLVGTGNQPQHF
.,TRBV18,TRBJ1-2,TRBD1,TGTGCCAGCTCACCCACAGACAGGGCAGATGGCTACACCTTC,CASSPTDRADGYTF
many,TRBV5-4,TRBJ1-6,TRBD1,TGTGCCAGCAGCTTAGGGACAGGGTCGGGCTCACCCCTCCACTTT,CASSLGTGSGSPLHF
.,TRBV7-6,TRBJ1-6,TRBD1,TGTGCCAGCAGCCGAGGACAGGGATTGAATTCACCCCTCCACTTT,CASSRGQGLNSPLHF
once,TRBV10-3,TRBJ2-5,TRBD2,TGTGCCATCAGTGACCTGACTAGCGGGGGCGAGACCCAGTACTTC,CAISDLTSGGETQYF
.,TRBV5-1,TRBJ1-4,TRBD1,TGCGCCAGCAGCCCAGGACAGGGATCGGAGGAAAAACTGTTTTTT,CASSPGQGSEEKLFF
few,TRBV27,TRBJ2-7,TRBD2,TGTGCCAGCAGCCAGCGGGGGGGCCTGTACGAGCAGTACTTC,CASSQRGGLYEQYF
.,TRBV3-1/TRBV3-2,TRBJ2-7,.,TGTGCCAGCAGCCTCGCACAGGGAACGGTGCAGTACTTC,CASSLAQGTVQYF
.,TRBV28,TRBJ1-5,.,TGTGCCAGCAGCCTAGGGTGGGGCAGATATAGCAATCAGCCCCAGCATTTT,CASSLGWGRYSNQPQHF
.,TRBV9,TRBJ1-5,TRBD1,TGTGCCAGCAGCGAATACAGGGGGCTTCAGCCCCAGCATTTT,CASSEYRGLQPQHF
.,TRBV4-1,TRBJ2-7,TRBD1,TGCGCCAGCAGCCGGCCGGGACAGGGATACGAGCAGTACTTC,CASSRPGQGYEQYF
.,TRBV12-5,TRBJ1-1,.,TGTGCTAGTGGTTTGCACACAGGGCTGAACACTGAAGCTTTCTTT,CASGLHTGLNTEAFF
.,TRBV4-1,TRBJ1-1,TRBD1,TGCGCCAGCAGCCAGCAACAGGGGGTCGCTGAAGCTTTCTTT,CASSQQQGVAEAFF